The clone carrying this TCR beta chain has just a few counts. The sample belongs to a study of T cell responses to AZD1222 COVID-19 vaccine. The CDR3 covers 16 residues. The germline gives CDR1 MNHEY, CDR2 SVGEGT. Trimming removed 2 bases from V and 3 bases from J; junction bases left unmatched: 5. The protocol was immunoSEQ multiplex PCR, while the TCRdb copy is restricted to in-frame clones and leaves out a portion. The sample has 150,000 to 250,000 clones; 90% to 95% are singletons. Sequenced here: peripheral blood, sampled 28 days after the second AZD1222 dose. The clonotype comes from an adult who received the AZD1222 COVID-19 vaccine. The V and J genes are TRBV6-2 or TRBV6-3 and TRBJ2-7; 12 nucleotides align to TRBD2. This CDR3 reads CASSYGTSGGRYEQYF. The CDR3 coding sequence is TGTGCCAGCAGTTACGGCACTAGCGGGGGGCGCTACGAGCAGTACTTC.